Shown below are 9 T cell receptor beta chains from a single sample sequenced in a study of graft-versus-host responses after intestinal transplantation. TCRdb's copy holds only in-frame clones and misses some; the assay was immunoSEQ multiplex PCR. The sample records tens of thousands of clones, 91% being singletons. This sample comprised PBMCs, obtained roughly 660 days after intestinal transplant. The receptors here all came from a human patient who received an intestinal transplant, so some T cells may come from the graft donor.

The chain is built from TRBV7-2 and TRBJ2-7; 7 bases align to TRBD2. V was pared by 6 bases and J by 7 bases, with 9 bases of the junction left unmatched. Germline V lookup: CDR1 SGHTA, CDR2 FQGNSA. The CDR3 runs 13 residues. In DNA form, the CDR3 reads TGTGCCAGCAGGAGGGGATTTAGCGGGGAGCAGTACTTC. Its protein product is CASRRGFSGEQYF.

A few counts support this clone. V usage is TRBV7-3 and J usage is TRBJ2-2; 10 nucleotides match TRBD2. The CDR3 contains 21 residues. V trimming: 4 bases; J trimming: 2 bases; junction bases outside the gene matches: 19. Germline assignment: CDR1 SGHTA and CDR2 FQGTGA. CDR3 residues: CASSSKVGASGGPTNTGELFF. The CDR3 coding sequence is TGTGCCAGCAGCTCAAAGGTAGGGGCTAGCGGGGGCCCTACAAACACCGGGGAGCTGTTTTTT.

The rearrangement uses TRBV7-9 and TRBJ1-4, with unresolved D. V was cut by 1 base and J by 8 bases, with 14 bases left in between. The CDR3 is 15 residues long. Germline assignment: CDR1 SEHNR and CDR2 FQNEAQ (reference sequence). CDR3 in amino acids: CASSLVSATREKLFF. CDR3 nucleotides: TGTGCCAGCAGCTTAGTAAGCGCAACGAGGGAAAAACTGTTTTTT. The whole variable domain, filled in from reference TRBV7-9 and TRBJ1-4, reads DTGVSQNPRHKITKRGQNVTFRCDPISEHNRLYWYRQTLGQGPEFLTYFQNEAQLEKSRLLSDRFSAERPKGSFSTLEIQRTEQGDSAMYLCASSLVSATREKLFFGSGTQLSVL.

V gene TRBV5-1 combines with J gene TRBJ2-7, with 7 positions matching TRBD1. The CDR3 runs to 13 residues. Germline CDR1 SGHRS, CDR2 YFSETQ. V trimming: 4 bases; J trimming: 5 bases; junction bases outside the gene matches: 6. The CDR3: CASSVTGVDEQYF. The DNA for the CDR3 is TGCGCCAGCAGCGTAACAGGGGTCGACGAGCAGTACTTC.

The genes are TRBV18 and TRBJ1-1; unclear D gene. Per the germline V gene, CDR1 is KGHSH and CDR2 is LQKENI. The CDR3 runs to 15 residues. Trimming stripped 0 bases from V and 1 base from J, with 9 bases between. The CDR3 is CASSPPVTANTEAFF. The CDR3 coding sequence is TGTGCCAGCTCACCACCGGTGACGGCGAACACTGAAGCTTTCTTT.

The gene calls are TRBV7-2 and TRBJ1-2; the D is unclear. Germline values: CDR1 SGHTA, CDR2 FQGNSA. CDR3 length: 15 residues. V shed 6 bases and J shed 5 bases, with 19 bases lying between them. The CDR3 DNA follows: TGTGCCAGCAGGTCTCAAAGTGCGGCCCTATATGGCTACACCTTC. Protein: CASRSQSAALYGYTF. Full variable domain (outside the CDR3, taken from reference TRBV7-2 and TRBJ1-2): GAGVSQSPSNKVTEKGKDVELRCDPISGHTALYWYRQSLGQGLEFLIYFQGNSAPDKSGLPSDRFSAERTGGSVSTLTIQRTQQEDSAVYLCASRSQSAALYGYTFGSGTRLTVV.

The J gene is TRBJ2-1, the V gene TRBV29-1; either TRBD1 or TRBD2 may fit D (6 bases each). This CDR3 comprises 13 residues. Trimming left V 4 bases short and J 4 bases short, with 11 bases between. The germline V gene encodes CDR1 SQVTM and CDR2 ANQGSEA. The CDR3 region has the DNA TGCAGCGTTGGAGGGGGGAATTACAATGAGCAGTTCTTC. The encoded protein is CSVGGGNYNEQFF.

The chain links TRBV10-2 to TRBJ2-2; the D is unclear. The CDR3 runs 12 residues. The V end was cut by 5 bases, the J end by 5 bases, with 6 bases between. CDR1 and CDR2 (germline): WSHSY, SAAADI. CDR3 protein: CASSPATGELFF. In DNA form, the CDR3 reads TGCGCCAGCAGTCCAGCGACCGGGGAGCTGTTTTTT.

J is TRBJ2-7 and V is TRBV30; D is tentatively TRBD1 or TRBD2 (5 bases each). Per the germline V gene, CDR1 is GTSNPN and CDR2 is SVGIG (reference sequence). This CDR3 has 13 residues. V was shortened by 0 bases and J by 3 bases, with 9 bases between the two germline ends. Here the CDR3 reads CAWSVLGDYEQYF. The CDR3 bases are TGTGCCTGGAGTGTCTTGGGGGACTACGAGCAGTACTTC.